These T cell receptor beta chains were read from a single sample in a study of cytomegalovirus exposure and HLA in healthy donors. Data came from immunoSEQ multiplex PCR; TCRdb stores just in-frame clones and leaves some out. The sample holds fewer than 200,000 clones; around 80% are singletons and the top ten take about 0.77%. Sequencing input: PBMCs. The receptor set was obtained from a young woman in good health and CMV-seronegative. CDR3s include the opening cysteine and the closing phenylalanine or tryptophan. The order of the fields is D gene, V gene, clone size, J gene, CDR3 protein, CDR3 DNA. D genes are given only for firm matches. Rows may omit the clone size; those that give it use once, few, many or a size class.

.	TRBV6-1	.	TRBJ2-7	CASSESQGGYEQYF	TGTGCCAGCAGTGAAAGCCAGGGAGGCTACGAGCAGTACTTC
TRBD1	TRBV28	once	TRBJ2-7	CASNDQGADEQYF	TGTGCCAGCAATGACCAGGGGGCTGACGAGCAGTACTTC
TRBD1	TRBV5-8	.	TRBJ2-6	CASSFNPGTGGFSGANVLTF	TGTGCCAGCAGCTTTAACCCCGGGACAGGGGGTTTCTCTGGGGCCAACGTCCTGACTTTC
.	TRBV5-1	.	TRBJ2-3	CASSTTGPNTDTQYF	TGCGCCAGCAGCACCACAGGGCCTAACACAGATACGCAGTATTTT
.	TRBV4-1	.	TRBJ2-1	CASSQERARGDNEQFF	TGCGCCAGCAGCCAAGAACGCGCCAGGGGAGACAATGAGCAGTTCTTC
TRBD2	TRBV5-1	once	TRBJ2-2	CASSWGLATGELFF	TGCGCCAGCAGCTGGGGACTAGCCACCGGGGAGCTGTTTTTT
TRBD1	TRBV14	.	TRBJ2-6	CASSRWTGSGANVLTF	TGTGCCAGCAGCCGATGGACAGGCTCTGGGGCCAACGTCCTGACTTTC
.	TRBV5-6	.	TRBJ1-5	CASSRTLQGNQPQHF	TGTGCCAGCAGCCGAACTTTACAGGGAAATCAGCCCCAGCATTTT
TRBD2	TRBV2	.	TRBJ2-5	CASSDYRLAGSQETQYF	TGTGCCAGCAGTGATTACCGACTAGCGGGGTCCCAAGAGACCCAGTACTTC
.	TRBV11-1	.	TRBJ1-1	CASSLSVPGALNTEAFF	TGTGCCAGCAGCTTATCAGTGCCAGGGGCGTTGAACACTGAAGCTTTCTTT
TRBD1	TRBV7-9	.	TRBJ2-3	CASRESGTGPTDTQYF	TGTGCCAGCAGAGAGTCCGGGACAGGGCCCACAGATACGCAGTATTTT
TRBD2	TRBV7-8	few	TRBJ2-1	CASSLEGGGLYNEQFF	TGTGCCAGCAGCTTAGAGGGCGGGGGGCTCTACAATGAGCAGTTCTTC
TRBD2	TRBV6-5	.	TRBJ2-1	CASSSSGRAENEQFF	TGTGCCAGCAGTTCTAGCGGGAGGGCCGAAAATGAGCAGTTCTTC
.	TRBV18	.	TRBJ2-5	CASSPGQAGKETQYF	TGTGCCAGCTCTCCCGGACAGGCGGGGAAAGAGACCCAGTACTTC
TRBD1	TRBV2	once	TRBJ2-7	CASSEDRGSYEQYF	TGTGCCAGCAGTGAGGACAGGGGGAGCTACGAGCAGTACTTC
TRBD2	TRBV19	.	TRBJ2-3	CASSKWTSASTDTQYF	TGTGCCAGTAGTAAATGGACTAGCGCCAGCACAGATACGCAGTATTTT
TRBD1	TRBV7-8	.	TRBJ2-5	CASTVLGQGARETQYF	TGTGCCAGCACCGTTTTGGGACAGGGGGCTCGAGAGACCCAGTACTTC
TRBD2	TRBV2	.	TRBJ2-7	CASTRLRGAGGYEQYF	TGTGCCAGCACCCGCCTCCGAGGGGCGGGAGGGTACGAGCAGTACTTC
.	TRBV7-6	once	TRBJ1-3	CASSSDPQRGRTGNTIYF	TGTGCCAGCAGCTCAGACCCTCAGCGGGGTAGGACTGGAAACACCATATATTTT
TRBD2	TRBV6-1	.	TRBJ2-1	CAVGGGMITYNEQFF	TGTGCCGTTGGCGGGGGGATGATTACCTACAATGAGCAGTTCTTC
TRBD1	TRBV27	.	TRBJ2-1	CASSAKQGSNEQFF	TGTGCCAGCAGTGCAAAACAGGGGAGTAATGAGCAGTTCTTC
.	TRBV5-4	.	TRBJ1-2	CASSLVGGYGGYTF	TGTGCCAGCAGCTTGGTAGGCGGTTATGGTGGCTACACCTTC
.	TRBV2	few	TRBJ2-5	CASSEARLQGLETQYF	TGTGCCAGCAGTGAAGCGCGTCTCCAGGGTTTAGAGACCCAGTACTTC
.	TRBV4-3	once	TRBJ2-1	CASSQAEGAGEQFF	TGCGCCAGCAGCCAAGCGGAGGGGGCTGGTGAGCAGTTCTTC
TRBD1	TRBV11-2	.	TRBJ2-5	CASSAGTGDQETQYF	TGTGCCAGCAGCGCGGGGACAGGGGATCAAGAGACCCAGTACTTC
.	TRBV15	.	TRBJ2-5	CATSSRSETQYF	TGTGCCACCAGCTCTAGGTCGGAGACCCAGTACTTC
TRBD2	TRBV5-4	.	TRBJ2-3	CASSTKLAGEGNTQYF	TGTGCCAGCAGCACTAAACTAGCGGGAGAGGGGAATACGCAGTATTTT
TRBD1	TRBV19	.	TRBJ2-5	CASSDTGGEPQETQYF	TGTGCCAGTAGTGACACAGGGGGCGAGCCCCAAGAGACCCAGTACTTC
TRBD1	TRBV6-6	.	TRBJ1-2	CASSYRDSYYGYTF	TGTGCCAGCAGTTACCGGGACAGCTACTATGGCTACACCTTC